In this sample, the clone carrying this T cell receptor beta chain is medium-sized. Its antigen is still unknown. This specimen belongs to a study of T cell clones after liver transplantation. Study-wide results and caveats: Circulating graft-donor-reactive CD4 TCRbeta sequences fell significantly post-transplant in most of the 8 subjects. In two subjects, few donor cells limited the measurable donor-reactive repertoire.

Trimming left V 1 base short and J 2 bases short, with 12 bases between. This CDR3 spans 14 amino acids. Germline V CDR1 and CDR2: SQVTM, ANQGSEA. CD3+CD4+ and CD3+CD8+ cells were FACS-sorted from thawed unstimulated PBMCs. Only in-frame clones appear in the TCRdb table, and some are missing; sequencing was by immunoSEQ multiplex PCR. There are about 33,000 clones in the sample; about 95% occur only once, and roughly 26% lies in the top ten. This clonotype originated in a human patient who received a liver transplant. These T cells may partly come from the graft donor. The V call is TRBV29-1, the J call TRBJ2-7; either TRBD1 or TRBD2 may supply D (5 bases each). Material: CD8+ T cells from blood, obtained 12 months after liver transplant. CDR3 nucleotides: TGCAGCGTTGAAGGGGACGGCAAGACCTACGAGCAGTACTTC. Its protein product is CSVEGDGKTYEQYF.